This T cell receptor (beta chain) was found in a study of control samples from healthy donors and cancer patients. TCRdb keeps only in-frame clones here, not all; method: immunoSEQ multiplex PCR. There are 15,000 to 20,000 clones in the sample; 86% occur only once, and approximately 10% lies in the top ten. Turning to this clone: Additional DNA sequences in this sample encode the identical CDR3.

V lost 8 bases to trimming and J lost 0 bases; unmatched junction nucleotides: 16. The germline CDR1 and CDR2 sequences are SNHLY and FYNNEI. The CDR3 length is 17 residues. The source is a woman between 65 and 79 years old with colorectal cancer. The V call is TRBV2, the J call TRBJ2-7, with 7 bases aligning to TRBD1. What was sequenced was PBMCs. This CDR3 is CASRLSVLDRSSYEQYF. The CDR3 DNA sequence: TGTGCCAGCCGATTATCGGTGTTGGACAGGAGCTCCTACGAGCAGTACTTC. Together with reference TRBV2 and TRBJ2-7, the CDR3 gives the full variable domain: EPEVTQTPSHQVTQMGQEVILRCVPISNHLYFYWYRQILGQKVEFLVSFYNNEISEKSEIFDDQFSVERPDGSNFTLKIRSTKLEDSAMYFCASRLSVLDRSSYEQYFGPGTRLTVT.